There are many counts of the clone carrying this TCR beta chain. J lost 5 bases, V lost 1 base, and 5 bases had no gene match. Per the germline V gene, CDR1 is MDHEN and CDR2 is SYDVKM. CDR3 length: 15 amino acids. This specimen belongs to a study of T-cell reconstitution after alpha-beta-depleted transplantation in children. Preparing the TCRbeta library involved the use of unique molecular identifiers. TCRdb re-called the PCR reads with MiXCR, one entry per CDR3 protein. The sample lists approximately 240,000 distinct CDR3 sequences; 9.7% were seen once. This specimen was PBMCs from the stem cell graft donor, taken from the stem cell graft. The chain combines TRBV28 with TRBJ2-5, with 9 bases matching TRBD2. This receptor was identified in a human donor who donated a stem cell graft to a child with SCID. The CDR3 loop reads CASSLSRTSAETQYF. The CDR3, as DNA: TGTGCCAGCAGTTTATCCCGGACTAGCGCTGAGACCCAGTACTTC.